The present entry profiles one TCR beta chain with its context. Its antigen is undetermined. This specimen comes from a study of cytomegalovirus exposure and HLA in healthy donors. Study summary: A previous analysis identified more than 100 million unique TCR beta sequences derived from some 200 million T cells. The study, taken as a whole, reports: While the bulk of TCR sequences proved rare, some public TCRs turned up in many donors. There were about 160 TCR beta chains listed as cytomegalovirus-associated.

Despite likely unrecorded immune exposures, the donors were nominally healthy at the time of sampling. Amplification used 60 Vbeta primers and 13 Jbeta primers. The assay was immunoSEQ multiplex PCR, and TCRdb's table has in-frame clones only and misses some. The data contain over 20,000 clones, around 64% of them singletons. J gave up 4 bases and V 0 bases, and 6 bases lay outside the gene matches. Per germline, CDR1 SGHRS and CDR2 YFSETQ. This CDR3 spans 15 amino acids. V and J are TRBV5-1 and TRBJ1-2; 7 nucleotides line up with TRBD1. The sequenced material came from PBMCs. The receptor's source is a woman in her forties or fifties in good health and CMV-seronegative. DNA for the CDR3: TGCGCCAGCAGCTTGGACACGGGACAGCCCTATGGCTACACCTTC. Translating it yields CASSLDTGQPYGYTF.